This is a list of T cell receptor beta chains from one sample in a study of low-dose radiotherapy and immunotherapy resistance in tumors. TCRdb reprocessed the reads via MiXCR and lists one record per CDR3 protein. Of 64,000 or so distinct CDR3 sequences listed, 31% are singletons. The sample in question was PBMCs, obtained before treatment. Receptors were obtained from a female donor with ovarian cancer. The CDR3 runs from the conserved cysteine through the conserved F or W. The D gene is left open where the match is weak. The size entry is marked missing in some rows and otherwise reads once, few, many or a size class.

CDR3: CASVRARGDEQFF; DNA: TGTGCCAGTGTAAGGGCCCGGGGGGATGAGCAGTTCTTC; J: TRBJ2-1; size: medium-sized; V: TRBV5-4; D: TRBD2
CDR3: CASSFGRGKQYF; DNA: TGTGCCAGCAGTTTCGGCAGGGGGAAGCAGTACTTC; J: TRBJ2-7; size: many; V: TRBV28; D: TRBD1
CDR3: CASRDWGNQPQHF; DNA: TGTGCCAGCAGGGACTGGGGCAATCAGCCCCAGCATTTT; J: TRBJ1-5; size: few; V: TRBV28; D: .
CDR3: CASNSLRFDTQYF; DNA: TGTGCCAGCAATTCCCTCAGGTTCGATACGCAGTATTTT; J: TRBJ2-3; size: many; V: TRBV6-6; D: .
CDR3: CASSIGPANTEAFF; DNA: TGTGCCAGCAGCATTGGCCCGGCCAACACTGAAGCTTTCTTT; J: TRBJ1-1; size: .; V: TRBV7-3; D: .
CDR3: CASSHWNTEAFF; DNA: TGTGCCAGCAGCCACTGGAACACTGAAGCTTTCTTT; J: TRBJ1-1; size: many; V: TRBV3-1; D: .
CDR3: CATLRPGTGTWEAQVNQPQHF; DNA: TGTGCCACCCTACGGCCTGGTACCGGGACCTGGGAGGCTCAGGTCAATCAGCCCCAGCATTTT; J: TRBJ1-5; size: once; V: TRBV28; D: .
CDR3: CASSQDPNSRGAKNIQYF; DNA: TGCGCCAGCAGCCAAGACCCAAACTCAAGAGGGGCCAAAAACATTCAGTACTTC; J: TRBJ2-4; size: many; V: TRBV4-3; D: .
CDR3: CASSFIGVEELFF; DNA: TGTGCCAGCAGCTTTATAGGCGTGGAAGAGCTGTTTTTT; J: TRBJ2-2; size: many; V: TRBV5-6; D: .
CDR3: CSAPRSGIYNEQFF; DNA: TGCAGTGCCCCCCGGAGCGGGATTTACAATGAGCAGTTCTTC; J: TRBJ2-1; size: many; V: TRBV20-1; D: TRBD2
CDR3: CASSAGTPRKEAFF; DNA: TGTGCCAGCAGCGCAGGGACGCCGCGGAAGGAAGCTTTCTTT; J: TRBJ1-1; size: once; V: TRBV5-3; D: .
CDR3: CASSSWTAFGASGGHTDTQYF; DNA: TGCGCCAGCAGCTCGTGGACGGCTTTCGGCGCTAGCGGGGGGCACACAGATACGCAGTATTTT; J: TRBJ2-3; size: few; V: TRBV5-1; D: TRBD2
CDR3: CASRYRQPMNTEAFF; DNA: TGTGCCAGCAGGTACCGACAGCCCATGAACACTGAAGCTTTCTTT; J: TRBJ1-1; size: many; V: TRBV28; D: .
CDR3: CSARDMRGGWQETQYF; DNA: TGCAGTGCTAGAGATATGCGGGGGGGCTGGCAAGAGACCCAGTACTTC; J: TRBJ2-5; size: many; V: TRBV20-1; D: TRBD2